This is a list of T cell receptor beta chains from one sample in a study of T cell responses to AZD1222 COVID-19 vaccine. The data were produced by immunoSEQ multiplex PCR, yet TCRdb's version contains in-frame clones alone and is incomplete. The data hold fewer than 150,000 clones, with around 89% observed a single time. The sample was peripheral blood, taken 28 days after the second AZD1222 dose. The receptors derive from an adult who received the AZD1222 COVID-19 vaccine. The conserved cysteine and the conserved F or W are not part of the CDR3 here. A row's size may be missing; if present it is once, few, many or a size class.

j_call,v_call,clone_size,cdr3_aa
TRBJ2-5,TRBV25-1,.,ASSGDRGQETQY
TRBJ1-6,TRBV4-2,many,ASSQDEGTGNSPLH
TRBJ2-1,TRBV19,.,ASSIFGRAYNEQF
TRBJ2-2,TRBV12-3/TRBV12-4,many,ASSFHTGELF
TRBJ1-2,TRBV6-5,.,ASSYSGTVLNYGYT
TRBJ2-3,TRBV6-6,.,ASSYEHNTDTQY
TRBJ2-2,TRBV19,.,ASIEVAEGNTGELF
TRBJ2-2,TRBV15,.,ATRARGLWTGELF
TRBJ1-2,TRBV10-3,.,AISVVGQGNYGYT
TRBJ2-1,TRBV5-8,.,ASSLGRGTSVQF
TRBJ2-2,TRBV18,.,ASSPPAGGNTGELF
TRBJ1-5,TRBV7-2,.,ASSSTGGYSNQPQH
TRBJ1-2,TRBV4-3,.,ASSPTGIANYGYT
TRBJ2-1,TRBV5-1,.,ASSLSYNEQF
TRBJ2-3,TRBV5-1,.,ASSSLAGDWTGRNTQY
TRBJ1-6,TRBV10-3,.,AISEAGSSGSPLH
TRBJ1-5,TRBV7-9,.,ATMVHQPQH
TRBJ1-6,TRBV6-5,.,ASSYSKGPSPLH
TRBJ1-6,TRBV18,.,ASSPRGSGSYNSPLH
TRBJ2-5,TRBV6-1,once,ASSDLAGGLETQY
TRBJ2-1,TRBV7-3,few,ASSFAGTGEQF
TRBJ2-3,TRBV18,few,ASSPRRGLAGGADTQY
TRBJ2-2,TRBV27,few,ASSLWVTGELF
TRBJ1-5,TRBV28,.,ASSSHPDRVGQPQH
TRBJ1-1,TRBV29-1,.,SVTGTGGVGAEAF
TRBJ2-7,TRBV7-2,.,ASSRGGQSYEQY
TRBJ2-1,TRBV25-1,.,ASSEYLGHGQF
TRBJ1-1,TRBV19,.,ASSIGGSNTEAF
TRBJ2-7,TRBV18,once,ASSPPVGRYEQY
TRBJ1-2,TRBV7-2,.,ASSLGSLVGYT
TRBJ2-1,TRBV12-3/TRBV12-4,.,ASSQRASNEQF
TRBJ1-4,TRBV6-5,.,ASSPQGNTLL
TRBJ1-5,TRBV2,.,ASSEARWQPQH
TRBJ2-7,TRBV5-1,.,ASSRAGTSTYEQY
TRBJ2-1,TRBV5-1,.,ASSLEGQGYNEQF
TRBJ2-1,TRBV5-1,.,ASSFWTGGPYNEQF
TRBJ1-1,TRBV7-9,.,ASSLEAGLGNTEAF
TRBJ1-2,TRBV21-1,once,ASSKSPGDYGYT
TRBJ1-1,TRBV7-6,.,ASSLGYSSDTEAF
TRBJ2-7,TRBV28,.,ASRTTASGRSYEQY
TRBJ2-7,TRBV7-9,.,ASSLSVGQY
TRBJ1-1,TRBV9,.,ASSPQPDGILAEAF
TRBJ1-3,TRBV5-6,.,ASSRGSGTIY
TRBJ1-2,TRBV4-3,.,ASSQVKNPRDYGYT
TRBJ2-7,TRBV10-2,.,ASSTSYEQY
TRBJ2-7,TRBV6-2/TRBV6-3,once,ASSYSIFEVTYEQY
TRBJ1-2,TRBV19,.,ASSGNSRPYGYT
TRBJ1-1,TRBV19,.,ASKDRGWNTEAF
TRBJ1-1,TRBV28,.,ASSGTPGWDPIEAF
TRBJ1-1,TRBV5-4,once,ASSMDIGTEAF
TRBJ1-5,TRBV6-5,.,ASSFDSSNQPQH
TRBJ1-2,TRBV18,few,ASSPRQGAMNYGYT
TRBJ2-6,TRBV27,.,ASSPRQGQGSGANVLT
TRBJ2-1,TRBV27,.,ASSPDQGAYNEQF
TRBJ2-5,TRBV29-1,.,SVQTGGETQY
TRBJ2-1,TRBV5-1,.,ASSLGDGPYNEQF